The present TCR beta chain was sequenced within a study of lymphopenia after photon versus proton radiotherapy. Study results and caveats: Larger post-nadir TCR diversity loss correlated inversely with survival in deceased patients. Photon-treated patients lost naive T cells and TCR diversity; proton-treated stayed stable. After lymphocyte nadir, photon-treated repertoires showed oligoclonal expansion, especially CD8+ Temra.

A note on this clone: Its antigen remains unidentified.

Here immunoSEQ multiplex PCR was the method, and the copy in TCRdb shows in-frame clones only, minus some. The data show tens of thousands of clones, around 80% seen once. V shed 0 bases, J shed 2 bases, and the junction held 5 bases outside the gene matches. Germline V gene lookup returns CDR1 SGHRS and CDR2 YFSETQ. This CDR3 has 16 amino acids. The clonotype was recovered from a man aged 45-65 years with gastric cancer. Material: peripheral blood, obtained from a patient treated with photon-based radiotherapy. The rearrangement joins TRBV5-1 to TRBJ1-1; 9 bases align to TRBD1. For the CDR3, the DNA is TGCGCCAGCAGCTTGGTACAGGGGGCATACAACACTGAAGCTTTCTTT. This gives the protein CASSLVQGAYNTEAFF.